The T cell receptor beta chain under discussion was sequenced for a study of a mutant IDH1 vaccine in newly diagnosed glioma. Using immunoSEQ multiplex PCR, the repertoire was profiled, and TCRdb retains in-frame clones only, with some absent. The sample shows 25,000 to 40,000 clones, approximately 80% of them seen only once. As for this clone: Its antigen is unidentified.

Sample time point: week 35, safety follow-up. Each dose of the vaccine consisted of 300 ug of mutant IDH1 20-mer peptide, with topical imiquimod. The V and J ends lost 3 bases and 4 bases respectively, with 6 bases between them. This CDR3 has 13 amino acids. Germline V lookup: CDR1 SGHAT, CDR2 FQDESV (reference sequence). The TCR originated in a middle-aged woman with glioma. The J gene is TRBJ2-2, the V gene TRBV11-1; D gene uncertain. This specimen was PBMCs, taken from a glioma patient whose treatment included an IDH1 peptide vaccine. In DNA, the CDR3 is TGTGCCAGCAGCTTTGGGGTCACCGGGGAGCTGTTTTTT. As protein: CASSFGVTGELFF.